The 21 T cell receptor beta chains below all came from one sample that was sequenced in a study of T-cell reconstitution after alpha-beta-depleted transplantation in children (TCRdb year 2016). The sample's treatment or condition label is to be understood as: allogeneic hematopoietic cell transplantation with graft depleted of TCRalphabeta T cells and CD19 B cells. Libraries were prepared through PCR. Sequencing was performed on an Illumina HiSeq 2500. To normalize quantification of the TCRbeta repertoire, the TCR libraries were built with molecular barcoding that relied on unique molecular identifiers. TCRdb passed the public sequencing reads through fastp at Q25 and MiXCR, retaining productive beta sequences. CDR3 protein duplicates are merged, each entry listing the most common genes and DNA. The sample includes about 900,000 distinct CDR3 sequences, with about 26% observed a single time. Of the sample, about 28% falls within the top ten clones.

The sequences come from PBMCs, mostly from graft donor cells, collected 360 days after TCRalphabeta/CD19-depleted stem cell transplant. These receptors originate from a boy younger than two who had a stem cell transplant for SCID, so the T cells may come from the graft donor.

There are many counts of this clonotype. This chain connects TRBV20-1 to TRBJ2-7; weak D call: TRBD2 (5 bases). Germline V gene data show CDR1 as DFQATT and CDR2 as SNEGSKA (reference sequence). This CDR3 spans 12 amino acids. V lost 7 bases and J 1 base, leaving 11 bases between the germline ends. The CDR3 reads CSEMAGSYEQYF. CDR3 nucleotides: TGCAGTGAAATGGCGGGTTCCTACGAGCAGTACTTC.

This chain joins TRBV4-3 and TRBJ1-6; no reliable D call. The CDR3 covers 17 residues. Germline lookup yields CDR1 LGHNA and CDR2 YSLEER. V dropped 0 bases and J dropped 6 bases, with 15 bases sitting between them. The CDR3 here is CASSQDLTGIGNSPLHF. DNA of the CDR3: TGCGCCAGCAGCCAAGATCTGACGGGGATAGGTAATTCACCCCTCCACTTT.

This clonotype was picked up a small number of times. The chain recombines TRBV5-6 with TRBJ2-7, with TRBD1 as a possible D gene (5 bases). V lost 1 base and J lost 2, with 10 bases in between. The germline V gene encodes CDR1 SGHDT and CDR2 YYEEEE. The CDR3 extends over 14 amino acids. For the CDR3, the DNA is TGTGCCAGCAGCTTGAAGGCAGGGACCTACGAGCAGTACTTC. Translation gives CASSLKAGTYEQYF.

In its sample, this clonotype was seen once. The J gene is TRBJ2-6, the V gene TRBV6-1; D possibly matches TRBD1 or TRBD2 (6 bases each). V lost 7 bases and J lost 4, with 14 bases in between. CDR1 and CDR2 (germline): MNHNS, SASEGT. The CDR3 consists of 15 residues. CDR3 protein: CASTLGGSGANVLTF. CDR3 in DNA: TGTGCCAGCACCCTAGGGGGGTCGGGGGCCAACGTCCTGACTTTC.

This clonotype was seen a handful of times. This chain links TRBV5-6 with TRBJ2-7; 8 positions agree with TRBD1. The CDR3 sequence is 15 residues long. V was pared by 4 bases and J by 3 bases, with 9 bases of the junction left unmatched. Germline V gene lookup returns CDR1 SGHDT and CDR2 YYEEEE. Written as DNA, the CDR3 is TGTGCCAGCAGCGTGCCGGGACAGGACCACTACGAGCAGTACTTC. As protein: CASSVPGQDHYEQYF.

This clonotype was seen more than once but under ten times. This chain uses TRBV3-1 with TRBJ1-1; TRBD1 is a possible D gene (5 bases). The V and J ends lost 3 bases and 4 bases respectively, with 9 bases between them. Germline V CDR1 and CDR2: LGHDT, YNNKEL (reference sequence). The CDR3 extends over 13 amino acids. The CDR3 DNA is TGTGCCAGCAGCCACAGGGATGGCACTGAAGCTTTCTTT. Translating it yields CASSHRDGTEAFF.

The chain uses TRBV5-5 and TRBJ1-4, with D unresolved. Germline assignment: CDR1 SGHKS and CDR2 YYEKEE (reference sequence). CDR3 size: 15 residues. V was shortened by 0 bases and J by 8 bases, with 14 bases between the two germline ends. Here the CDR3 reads CASSLASRSYEKLFF. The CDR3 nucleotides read TGTGCCAGCAGCTTGGCCAGCAGGAGCTACGAAAAACTGTTTTTT.

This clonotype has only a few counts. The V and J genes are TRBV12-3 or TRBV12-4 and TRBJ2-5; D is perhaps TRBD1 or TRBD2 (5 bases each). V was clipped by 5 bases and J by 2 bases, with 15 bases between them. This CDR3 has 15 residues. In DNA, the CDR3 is TGTGCCAGCAGTATCCGGGACGGAAAACAAGAGACCCAGTACTTC. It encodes CASSIRDGKQETQYF.

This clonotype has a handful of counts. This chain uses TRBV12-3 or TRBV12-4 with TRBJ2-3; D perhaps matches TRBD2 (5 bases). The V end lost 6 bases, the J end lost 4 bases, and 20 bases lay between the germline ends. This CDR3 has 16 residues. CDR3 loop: CASRGQLVPSPDTQYF. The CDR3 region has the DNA TGTGCCAGCAGGGGCCAACTAGTACCCTCCCCAGATACGCAGTATTTT.

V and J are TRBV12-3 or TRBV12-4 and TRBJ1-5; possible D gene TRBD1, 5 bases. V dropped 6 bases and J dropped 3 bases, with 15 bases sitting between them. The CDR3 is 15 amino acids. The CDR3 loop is CASSPQGRVNQPQHF. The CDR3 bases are TGTGCCAGCAGCCCCCAGGGTCGGGTCAATCAGCCCCAGCATTTT.

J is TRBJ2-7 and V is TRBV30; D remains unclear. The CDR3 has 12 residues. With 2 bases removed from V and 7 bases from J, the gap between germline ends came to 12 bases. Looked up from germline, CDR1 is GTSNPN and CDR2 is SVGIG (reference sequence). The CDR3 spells CAWSKDLSEQYF. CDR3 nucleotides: TGTGCCTGGAGTAAGGACCTATCGGAGCAGTACTTC.

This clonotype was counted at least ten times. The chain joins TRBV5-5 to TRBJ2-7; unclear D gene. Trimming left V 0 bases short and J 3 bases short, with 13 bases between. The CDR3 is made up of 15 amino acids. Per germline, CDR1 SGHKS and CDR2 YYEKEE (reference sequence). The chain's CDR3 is CASSLDVGLHYEQYF. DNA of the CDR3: TGTGCCAGCAGCTTGGACGTGGGTCTTCACTACGAGCAGTACTTC.

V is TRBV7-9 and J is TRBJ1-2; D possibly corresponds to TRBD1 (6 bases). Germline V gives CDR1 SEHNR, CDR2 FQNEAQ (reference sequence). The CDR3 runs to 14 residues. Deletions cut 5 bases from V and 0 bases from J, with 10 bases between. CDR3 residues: CASSARTANYGYTF. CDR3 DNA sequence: TGTGCCAGCAGCGCCCGGACAGCTAACTATGGCTACACCTTC. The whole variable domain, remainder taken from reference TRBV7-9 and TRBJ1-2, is DTGVSQNPRHKITKRGQNVTFRCDPISEHNRLYWYRQTLGQGPEFLTYFQNEAQLEKSRLLSDRFSAERPKGSFSTLEIQRTEQGDSAMYLCASSARTANYGYTFGSGTRLTVV.

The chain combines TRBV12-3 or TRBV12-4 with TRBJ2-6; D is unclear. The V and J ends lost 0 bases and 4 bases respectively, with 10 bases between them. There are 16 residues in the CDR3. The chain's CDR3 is CASSLARYPGANVLTF. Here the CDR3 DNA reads TGTGCCAGCAGTTTAGCTCGCTATCCCGGGGCCAACGTCCTGACTTTC.

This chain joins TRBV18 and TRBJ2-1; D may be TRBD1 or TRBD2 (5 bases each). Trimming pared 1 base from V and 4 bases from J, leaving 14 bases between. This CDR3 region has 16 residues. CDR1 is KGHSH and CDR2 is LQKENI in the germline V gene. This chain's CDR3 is CASSPRGSGRYNEQFF. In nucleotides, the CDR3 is TGTGCCAGCTCACCACGGGGTTCGGGACGGTACAATGAGCAGTTCTTC.

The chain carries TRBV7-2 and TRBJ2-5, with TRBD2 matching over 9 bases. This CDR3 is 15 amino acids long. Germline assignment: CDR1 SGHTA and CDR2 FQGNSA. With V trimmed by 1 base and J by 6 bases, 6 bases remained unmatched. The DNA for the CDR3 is TGTGCCAGCAGCTTAGGGGGAGGACTAGCGAAGACCCAGTACTTC. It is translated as CASSLGGGLAKTQYF.

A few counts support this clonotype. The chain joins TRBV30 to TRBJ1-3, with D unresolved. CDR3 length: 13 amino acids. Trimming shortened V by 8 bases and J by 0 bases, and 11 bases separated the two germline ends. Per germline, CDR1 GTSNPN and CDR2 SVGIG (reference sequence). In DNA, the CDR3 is TGTGCCCGTACAGCATTCTCTGGAAACACCATATATTTT. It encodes CARTAFSGNTIYF.

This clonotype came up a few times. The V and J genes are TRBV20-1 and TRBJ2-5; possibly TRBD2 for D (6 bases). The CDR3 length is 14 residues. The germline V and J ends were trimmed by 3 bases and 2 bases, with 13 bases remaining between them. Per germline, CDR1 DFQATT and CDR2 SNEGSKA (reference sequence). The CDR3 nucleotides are TGCAGTGCTAGTGAATTAGCGGAACAAGAGACCCAGTACTTC. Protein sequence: CSASELAEQETQYF.

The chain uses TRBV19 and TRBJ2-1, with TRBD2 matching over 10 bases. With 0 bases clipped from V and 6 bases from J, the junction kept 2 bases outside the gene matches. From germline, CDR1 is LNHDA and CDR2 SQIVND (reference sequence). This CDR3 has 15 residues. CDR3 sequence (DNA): TGTGCCAGTAGTATAGAACTAGCGGGGAGCAATGAGCAGTTCTTC. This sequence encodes CASSIELAGSNEQFF.

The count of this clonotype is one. The CDR3 protein is CASSLLGGQSTEAFF. The CDR3 coding sequence is TGTGCCAGCAGCTTATTAGGGGGCCAAAGCACTGAAGCTTTCTTT. J is TRBJ1-1 and V is TRBV7-9, with 7 bases that match TRBD1. The germline gives CDR1 SEHNR, CDR2 FQNEAQ (reference sequence). The CDR3 has 15 residues. V was pared by 2 bases and J by 4 bases, with 7 bases of the junction left unmatched.

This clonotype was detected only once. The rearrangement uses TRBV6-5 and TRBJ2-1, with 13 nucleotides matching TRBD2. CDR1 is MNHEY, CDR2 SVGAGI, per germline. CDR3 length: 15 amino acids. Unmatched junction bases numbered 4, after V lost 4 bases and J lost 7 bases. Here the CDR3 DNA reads TGTGCCAGCAGTTTAGGGACTAGCGGGACAAATGAGCAGTTCTTC. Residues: CASSLGTSGTNEQFF.